These 25 T cell receptor beta chains were sequenced from one sample in a study of cytomegalovirus exposure and HLA in healthy donors. The protocol was immunoSEQ multiplex PCR, while the TCRdb copy is restricted to in-frame clones and leaves out a portion. The sample records under 250,000 clones, approximately 87% being singletons. The sequenced sample consisted of PBMCs. These TCRs come from a man aged 18-30 years in good health and CMV-seronegative.

This chain joins TRBV5-1 and TRBJ1-6; possibly TRBD1 for D (6 bases). Germline-derived CDR1 and CDR2 are SGHRS and YFSETQ. This CDR3 region has 19 residues. The V gene lost 0 bases and the J gene lost 6 bases, with 22 bases spanning the gap. The CDR3 region has the DNA TGCGCCAGCAGCTTGGGGCCCCCCGGGGGGCGCGTAGGTAATTCACCCCTCCACTTT. It is translated as CASSLGPPGGRVGNSPLHF.

This clone was seen more than once but under ten times. This chain uses TRBV6-6 with TRBJ2-7, with D uncertain. CDR3 length: 13 residues. V lost 6 bases, J lost 5 bases, and 14 bases lay in between. Germline V lookup: CDR1 MNHNY, CDR2 SVGAGI (reference sequence). The CDR3, as DNA: TGTGCCAGCAGCTTGGTGGGCCTAAACGAGCAGTACTTC. Translated: CASSLVGLNEQYF.

The chain links TRBV4-3 to TRBJ2-1; 8 nucleotides align to TRBD2. V was clipped by 4 bases and J by 4 bases; unmatched bases: 9. Per germline, CDR1 LGHNA and CDR2 YSLEER. This CDR3 is 16 amino acids long. CDR3 protein: CASSRQLAVLYNEQFF. CDR3 DNA sequence: TGCGCCAGCAGCCGACAACTAGCGGTCCTTTACAATGAGCAGTTCTTC.

The V gene is TRBV2, the J gene TRBJ1-6, with TRBD1 matching over 8 bases. This CDR3 spans 14 amino acids. Germline loops: CDR1 SNHLY, CDR2 FYNNEI. The junction had 9 bases not matched to a gene; V was cut back by 7 bases and J by 10 bases. CDR3: CASTGTGGRSPLHF. CDR3 sequence (DNA): TGTGCCAGCACCGGGACAGGAGGCCGATCACCCCTCCACTTT.

V gene TRBV5-6 combines with J gene TRBJ2-3, with unresolved D. V was trimmed by 4 bases and J by 3 bases, leaving 9 bases between them. This CDR3 has 13 amino acids. Germline lookup yields CDR1 SGHDT and CDR2 YYEEEE. CDR3 amino acids: CASSPGNTDTQYF. The CDR3 DNA is TGTGCCAGCAGCCCAGGAAATACAGATACGCAGTATTTT.

This chain uses TRBV10-2 with TRBJ2-2; the match to TRBD1 covers 12 bases. Germline CDR1 WSHSY, CDR2 SAAADI. The CDR3 has 14 amino acids. The V and J ends lost 8 bases and 7 bases, in that order; junction bases with no gene match: 5. The CDR3 bases are TGCGCCAGCCGGGACAGGGGGCTCGGCGGGGAGCTGTTTTTT. It yields the protein CASRDRGLGGELFF.

The chain combines TRBV2 with TRBJ2-7; tentative D call: TRBD1 (6 bases). The germline V and J ends were trimmed by 5 bases and 6 bases, with 17 bases remaining between them. This CDR3 contains 14 residues. Germline V lookup: CDR1 SNHLY, CDR2 FYNNEI. In DNA form, the CDR3 reads TGTGCCAGCAGTCCCCCGACAGGCGTGGGCGAGCAGTACTTC. Translation gives CASSPPTGVGEQYF.

This clone appeared a single time. The chain joins TRBV5-6 to TRBJ2-1; TRBD2 aligns across 16 bases. The CDR3 is 18 amino acids. Germline CDR1 and CDR2: SGHDT and YYEEEE. The V and J ends lost 2 bases and 9 bases, in that order; junction bases with no gene match: 11. Here the CDR3 DNA reads TGTGCCAGCAGCTTTCCCGGGACTAGCGGGGGGGCCTTTAGTGAGCAGTTCTTC. Protein product: CASSFPGTSGGAFSEQFF.

The CDR3 here is CASSSDQGDLYEQYF. The CDR3 DNA reads as TGTGCCAGCAGCTCGGACCAGGGGGATCTGTACGAGCAGTACTTC. The V and J genes are TRBV7-6 and TRBJ2-7; 7 nucleotides line up with TRBD1. Per the germline V gene, CDR1 is SGHVS and CDR2 is FNYEAQ. The trim removed 4 bases at V and 4 bases at J, leaving 10 bases unmatched. The CDR3 runs 15 residues.

J is TRBJ2-5 and V is TRBV29-1; 8 bases agree with TRBD1. The CDR3 totals 14 residues. In germline, CDR1 is SQVTM, CDR2 ANQGSEA. Germline trimming cut 6 bases from V and 3 bases from J; bases unmatched to any gene: 9. The CDR3 bases are TGCAGCGTCAATAAAGGGACAGGCGAAGAGACCCAGTACTTC. Its protein is CSVNKGTGEETQYF.

This clone was observed once. The V gene is TRBV4-1, the J gene TRBJ2-2; D is perhaps TRBD2 (6 bases). Germline assignment: CDR1 MGHRA and CDR2 YSYEKL. V lost 8 bases and J 5 bases, leaving 6 bases between the germline ends. The CDR3 covers 11 residues. The CDR3: CASGGTGELFF. The CDR3 DNA follows: TGCGCCAGCGGGGGGACCGGGGAGCTGTTTTTT.

This chain uses TRBV19 with TRBJ2-7; D is unclear. Per the germline V gene, CDR1 is LNHDA and CDR2 is SQIVND (reference sequence). V was clipped by 3 bases and J by 4 bases, with 7 bases between them. This CDR3 spans 12 amino acids. The CDR3 DNA is TGTGCCAGTAGTATGTCCAGGTACGAGCAGTACTTC. This gives the protein CASSMSRYEQYF.

The rearrangement joins TRBV2 to TRBJ2-7, with 8 bases aligning to TRBD1. Germline V gene data show CDR1 as SNHLY and CDR2 as FYNNEI. The length of the CDR3 is 13 residues. After removal of 6 bases from V and 1 base from J, the junction contained 2 bases not matched to a gene. CDR3 in amino acids: CASSRQGSYEQYF. CDR3 nucleotides: TGTGCCAGCAGCCGACAGGGGTCCTACGAGCAGTACTTC.

The chain uses TRBV15 and TRBJ2-3; D is possibly TRBD1 (5 bases). The CDR3 contains 13 residues. V lost 3 bases to trimming and J lost 7 bases, with 11 bases between them. Germline assignment: CDR1 LNHNV and CDR2 YYDKDF (reference sequence). The CDR3 sequence is CATSRDTPYTQYF. The CDR3 bases are TGTGCCACCAGCAGGGACACACCGTATACGCAGTATTTT.

This rearrangement joins TRBV4-1 to TRBJ2-1; TRBD2 matches at 8 bases. The CDR3 extends over 21 amino acids. Germline CDR1 and CDR2: MGHRA and YSYEKL. V trimming: 2 bases; J trimming: 12 bases; junction bases outside the gene matches: 30. The CDR3 here is CASSQPALLSVGTRGGQGQFF. In DNA, the CDR3 is TGCGCCAGCAGCCAACCTGCTTTATTGTCCGTTGGGACTAGAGGGGGGCAGGGGCAGTTCTTC.

V gene TRBV28 combines with J gene TRBJ1-2; tentatively, D is TRBD1 (6 bases). CDR3 length: 15 residues. The germline gives CDR1 MDHEN, CDR2 SYDVKM. V lost 6 bases, J lost 5 bases, and 19 bases lay in between. CDR3: CASSSPQGWGYGYTF. CDR3 DNA: TGTGCCAGCAGCTCCCCGCAGGGGTGGGGGTATGGCTACACCTTC.

This chain connects TRBV10-3 to TRBJ1-1; 10 bases are shared with TRBD1. The germline CDR1 and CDR2 sequences are ENHRY and SYGVKD. This CDR3 contains 15 residues. Trimming cost V 5 bases and J 4 bases; bases outside gene matches: 7. This CDR3 is CAISYRQGAGTEAFF. CDR3 sequence (DNA): TGTGCCATCAGTTACCGACAGGGGGCTGGCACTGAAGCTTTCTTT.

V is TRBV7-2 and J is TRBJ2-7; D is unresolved. The V gene's germline CDR1 is SGHTA and CDR2 FQGNSA. The CDR3 covers 14 residues. V lost 4 bases, J lost 6 bases, and 16 bases lay in between. In nucleotides, the CDR3 is TGTGCCAGCAGCTACGCGGCTTCTTCCCCCGAGCAGTACTTC. Amino acid sequence: CASSYAASSPEQYF. Based on the CDR3 plus reference TRBV7-2 and TRBJ2-7, the full variable domain is GAGVSQSPSNKVTEKGKDVELRCDPISGHTALYWYRQSLGQGLEFLIYFQGNSAPDKSGLPSDRFSAERTGGSVSTLTIQRTQQEDSAVYLCASSYAASSPEQYFGPGTRLTVT.

CDR3 amino acids: CASSINCTSGRLPGELFF. The CDR3 DNA follows: TGTGCCAGCAGCATCAACTGTACTAGCGGGAGGTTGCCCGGGGAGCTGTTTTTT. The genes are TRBV7-7 and TRBJ2-2; TRBD2 aligns across 12 bases. Germline trimming cut 5 bases from V and 6 bases from J; bases unmatched to any gene: 13. The CDR3 loop spans 18 amino acids. Per germline, CDR1 SSHAT and CDR2 FNYEAQ (reference sequence).

V and J are TRBV6-5 and TRBJ2-1; a possible D gene is TRBD2 (6 bases). Per the germline V gene, CDR1 is MNHEY and CDR2 is SVGAGI. There are 12 residues in the CDR3. The V end was cut by 4 bases, the J end by 7 bases, with 8 bases between. CDR3 sequence reads: CASSFGRNEQFF. DNA of the CDR3: TGTGCCAGCAGTTTTGGGAGGAATGAGCAGTTCTTC.

This sequence joins TRBV7-3 and TRBJ2-3, with 9 nucleotides matching TRBD1. Trimming cost V 6 bases and J 5 bases; bases outside gene matches: 6. CDR1 SGHTA and CDR2 FQGTGA come from the germline V gene. There are 14 residues in the CDR3. The CDR3 sequence is CASRLQGAQDTQYF. The CDR3 DNA is TGTGCCAGCAGGCTACAGGGGGCGCAAGATACGCAGTATTTT.

The chain recombines TRBV4-3 with TRBJ2-7; TRBD2 is a possible D gene (5 bases). Trimming cost V 0 bases and J 3 bases, with 12 bases left between them. Germline V gene lookup returns CDR1 LGHNA and CDR2 YSLEER. CDR3 length: 15 amino acids. This chain's CDR3 is CASSQERAEYYEQYF. The DNA for the CDR3 is TGCGCCAGCAGCCAAGAGCGAGCGGAATACTACGAGCAGTACTTC.

This clone appeared once. The chain is built from TRBV7-2 and TRBJ1-1; TRBD1 matches 7 bases. The CDR3 contains 15 residues. Germline CDR1 is SGHTA and CDR2 is FQGNSA. J gave up 6 bases and V 5 bases, and 12 bases lay outside the gene matches. In DNA, the CDR3 is TGTGCCAGCAGCCCAGGGTGGGGGCAGGGGGCTGAAGCTTTCTTT. Protein product: CASSPGWGQGAEAFF.

The chain uses TRBV6-5 and TRBJ1-1; 7 bases map to TRBD1. The CDR3 runs 12 residues. V shed 2 bases and J 9 bases; nucleotides not matched to a gene: 3. The germline gives CDR1 MNHEY, CDR2 SVGAGI. The CDR3 DNA is TGTGCCAGCAGTTACCCGGGACAGAAAGCTTTCTTT. Translation gives CASSYPGQKAFF.

The chain is built from TRBV5-1 and TRBJ2-2, with TRBD2 identical over 9 bases. V lost 0 bases, J lost 7 bases, and 7 bases stayed unmatched. The CDR3 has 16 amino acids. Germline CDR1 SGHRS, CDR2 YFSETQ. The CDR3 is CASSLDGGRVYGELFF. The CDR3 nucleotides read TGCGCCAGCAGCTTGGACGGCGGGAGGGTTTACGGGGAGCTGTTTTTT.